This is a list of T cell receptor beta chains from one sample in a study of blood T cell repertoires in COVID-19. TCRdb's copy holds only in-frame clones and misses some; the assay was immunoSEQ multiplex PCR. The data show a few hundred thousand clones, around 86% seen once. The sequencing sample was made of peripheral blood. The receptors stem from a man aged 40-50 years who had recovered from COVID-19. The CDR3 runs from the conserved cysteine through the conserved F or W. The order of the fields is clone size, V gene, J gene, D gene, CDR3 DNA, CDR3 protein. The D gene is left open where the match is weak. Clone size, where shown, is once, few, many, or a class for clones that have expanded.

clone size: once
V gene: TRBV3-1/TRBV3-2
J gene: TRBJ2-5
D gene: TRBD2
CDR3 DNA: TGTGCCAGCAGCCCTGTAGCGGGGGGGCACCAAGAGACCCAGTACTTC
CDR3 protein: CASSPVAGGHQETQYF

clone size: once
V gene: TRBV14
J gene: TRBJ1-1
D gene: NA
CDR3 DNA: TGTGCCAGCAGCCCCTTGGACAGCTTGAACACTGAAGCTTTCTTT
CDR3 protein: CASSPLDSLNTEAFF

clone size: NA
V gene: TRBV15
J gene: TRBJ1-1
D gene: NA
CDR3 DNA: TGTGCCACCAGCAGAGCCCCGGACACTGAAGCTTTCTTT
CDR3 protein: CATSRAPDTEAFF

clone size: NA
V gene: TRBV7-9
J gene: TRBJ1-1
D gene: NA
CDR3 DNA: TGTGCCAGCCTACTGGGGAGGGCGATGAACACTGAAGCTTTCTTT
CDR3 protein: CASLLGRAMNTEAFF

clone size: NA
V gene: TRBV18
J gene: TRBJ1-2
D gene: TRBD1
CDR3 DNA: TGTGCCAGCTCACCGTCGACAGGGCTCCTTAACTATGGCTACACCTTC
CDR3 protein: CASSPSTGLLNYGYTF

clone size: NA
V gene: TRBV11-1
J gene: TRBJ2-2
D gene: NA
CDR3 DNA: TGTGCCAGCACCCGAGGGCCGGAAACCGGGGAGCTGTTTTTT
CDR3 protein: CASTRGPETGELFF

clone size: NA
V gene: TRBV2
J gene: TRBJ2-2
D gene: NA
CDR3 DNA: TGTGCCAGCAGCCAGGACAGGAACACCGGGGAGCTGTTTTTT
CDR3 protein: CASSQDRNTGELFF

clone size: NA
V gene: TRBV7-9
J gene: TRBJ2-7
D gene: TRBD1
CDR3 DNA: TGTGCCAGCAGCTCCCGGACAGGGTACTCCTACGAGCAGTACTTC
CDR3 protein: CASSSRTGYSYEQYF

clone size: NA
V gene: TRBV4-3
J gene: TRBJ2-1
D gene: NA
CDR3 DNA: TGCGCCAGCAGCCAGCTACGGGGTGTGGATGAGCAGTTCTTC
CDR3 protein: CASSQLRGVDEQFF

clone size: NA
V gene: TRBV6-5
J gene: TRBJ2-5
D gene: TRBD2
CDR3 DNA: TGTGCCAGCAGTTACAGGCGGGGGGGCTTGGAGACCCAGTACTTC
CDR3 protein: CASSYRRGGLETQYF